The clone carrying this T cell receptor (beta chain) came up once. Its antigen remains unidentified. The CDR3 has 13 amino acids. Germline CDR1 reads SGHRS; CDR2 reads YFSETQ. V shed 2 bases and J shed 4 bases, with 6 bases lying between them. PBMCs served as the source from which CD4+ and CD8+ T cells were sorted. The data were taken from a study of CD8+ T cells in alopecia areata. Points from the study as a whole: Unlike in mice, where it was clearer, TCR sharing across patients was less clear, possibly HLA-related. There were also resident alphabeta T cells of normal skin sequenced in scalp samples. An increase in clonality over normal scalp was evident in lesional scalp, especially alopecia totalis/universalis.

As the sequencing template, cDNA was produced by extracting RNA and reverse transcribing it. Assay: immunoSEQ multiplex PCR; the TCRdb copy retains only in-frame clones and omits some. Of approximately 100,000 clones listed, about 60% were seen once; the top ten hold 8% to 10%. The sequenced material came from CD4+ T cells sorted from blood. The chain is built from TRBV5-1 and TRBJ2-2; no firm D call. This receptor was identified in a human donor in good health. CDR3 nucleotide sequence: TGCGCCAGCAGCTTCCAGCGCACCGGGGAGCTGTTTTTT. This codes for CASSFQRTGELFF.